This section outlines one TCR beta chain sequence together with its context. Its antigen is not known. These data come from a study of regulatory T cells in long-lasting Graves disease. Study observations and caveats: There was favoring of TRBV28, TRBJ1-2 and TRBJ2-5 in persistent disease.

The sample's time point: persistent/refractory GD, antithyroid drugs over 5 years with positive TRAb. RNA from PBMCs was the source of the TCR library. Germline CDR1 is MGHRA and CDR2 is YSYEKL. The CDR3 runs 19 residues. V was clipped by 0 bases and J by 3 bases, with 24 bases between them. To make TCR beta libraries, researchers used iRepertoire HTBI primers and Arm-PCR of CDR3 regions. MiXCR, run by TCRdb on the multiplex PCR reads, gives a single entry per CDR3 protein. The table lists roughly 400,000 distinct CDR3 sequences, around 21% of them singletons, with roughly 20% in the top ten. The receptor's source is a female donor with Graves disease. The specimen was peripheral blood mononuclear cells (PBMCs), collected when the disease was refractory, from a patient treated with antithyroid drugs. The V and J genes are TRBV4-1 and TRBJ2-7, with a weak D call TRBD2 (6 bases). CDR3 in amino acids: CASSQERFGAGFVVYEQYF. The CDR3 nucleotides are TGCGCCAGCAGCCAAGAGCGATTCGGTGCGGGATTTGTTGTCTACGAGCAGTACTTC.